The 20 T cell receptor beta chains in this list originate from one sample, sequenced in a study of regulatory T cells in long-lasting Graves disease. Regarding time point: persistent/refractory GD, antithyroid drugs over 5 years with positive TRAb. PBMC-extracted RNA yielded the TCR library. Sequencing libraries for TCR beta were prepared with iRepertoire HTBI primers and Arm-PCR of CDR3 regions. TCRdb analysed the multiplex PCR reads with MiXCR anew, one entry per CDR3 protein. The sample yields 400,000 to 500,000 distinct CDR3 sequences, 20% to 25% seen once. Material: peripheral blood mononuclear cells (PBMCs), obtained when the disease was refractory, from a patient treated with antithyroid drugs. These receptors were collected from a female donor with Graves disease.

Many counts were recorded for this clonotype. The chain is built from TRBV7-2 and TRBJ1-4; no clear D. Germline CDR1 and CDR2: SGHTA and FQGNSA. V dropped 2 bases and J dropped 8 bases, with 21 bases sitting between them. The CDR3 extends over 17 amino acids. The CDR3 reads CASSLSRGTGGGEKLFF. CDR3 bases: TGTGCCAGCAGCTTAAGTCGGGGTACGGGAGGAGGGGAAAAACTGTTTTTT. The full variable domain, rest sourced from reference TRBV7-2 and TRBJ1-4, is GAGVSQSPSNKVTEKGKDVELRCDPISGHTALYWYRQSLGQGLEFLIYFQGNSAPDKSGLPSDRFSAERTGGSVSTLTIQRTQQEDSAVYLCASSLSRGTGGGEKLFFGSGTQLSVL.

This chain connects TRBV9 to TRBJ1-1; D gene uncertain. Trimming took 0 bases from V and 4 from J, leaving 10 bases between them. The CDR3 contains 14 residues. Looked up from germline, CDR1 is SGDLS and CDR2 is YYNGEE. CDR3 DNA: TGTGCCAGCAGCGTAGCTGGCCGGACCACTGAAGCTTTCTTT. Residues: CASSVAGRTTEAFF.

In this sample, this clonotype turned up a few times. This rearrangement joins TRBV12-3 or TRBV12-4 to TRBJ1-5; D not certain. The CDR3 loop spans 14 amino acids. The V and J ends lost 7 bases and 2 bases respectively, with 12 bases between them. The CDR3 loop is CASTLRGGNQPQHF. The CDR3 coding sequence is TGTGCCAGCACCCTTCGCGGTGGCAATCAGCCCCAGCATTTT.

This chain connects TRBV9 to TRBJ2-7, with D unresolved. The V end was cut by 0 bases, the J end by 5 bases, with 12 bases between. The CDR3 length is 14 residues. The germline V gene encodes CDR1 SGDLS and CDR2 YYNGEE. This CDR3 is CASSVEGGMDEQYF. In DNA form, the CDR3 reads TGTGCCAGCAGCGTAGAGGGTGGAATGGACGAGCAGTACTTC.

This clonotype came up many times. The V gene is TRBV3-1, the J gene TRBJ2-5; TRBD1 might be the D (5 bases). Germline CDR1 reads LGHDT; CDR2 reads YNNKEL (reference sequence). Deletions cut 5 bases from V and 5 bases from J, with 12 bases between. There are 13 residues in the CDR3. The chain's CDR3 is CASSDSARETQYF. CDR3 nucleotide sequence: TGTGCCAGCAGCGACAGCGCCAGGGAGACCCAGTACTTC.

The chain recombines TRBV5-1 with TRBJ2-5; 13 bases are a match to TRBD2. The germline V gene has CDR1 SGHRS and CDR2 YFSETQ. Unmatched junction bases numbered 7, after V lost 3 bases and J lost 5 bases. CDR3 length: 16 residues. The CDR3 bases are TGCGCCAGCAGCTCGGGACTAGCGGGATCGTGGGAGACCCAGTACTTC. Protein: CASSSGLAGSWETQYF.

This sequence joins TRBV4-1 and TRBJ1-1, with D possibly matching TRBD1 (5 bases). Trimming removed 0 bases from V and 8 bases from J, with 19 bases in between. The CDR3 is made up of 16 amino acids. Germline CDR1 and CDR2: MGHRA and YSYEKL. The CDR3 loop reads CASSQEVGGFDSEAFF. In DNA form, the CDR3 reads TGCGCCAGCAGCCAAGAGGTCGGGGGGTTCGACTCCGAAGCTTTCTTT.

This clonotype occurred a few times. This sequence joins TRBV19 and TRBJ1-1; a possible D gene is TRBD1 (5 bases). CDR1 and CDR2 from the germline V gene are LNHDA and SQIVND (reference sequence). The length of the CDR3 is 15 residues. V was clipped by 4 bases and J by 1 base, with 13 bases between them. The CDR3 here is CASSTADRANTEAFF. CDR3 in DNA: TGTGCCAGTAGTACCGCCGACAGAGCGAACACTGAAGCTTTCTTT. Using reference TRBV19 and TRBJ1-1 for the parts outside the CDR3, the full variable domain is DGGITQSPKYLFRKEGQNVTLSCEQNLNHDAMYWYRQDPGQGLRLIYYSQIVNDFQKGDIAEGYSVSREKKESFPLTVTSAQKNPTAFYLCASSTADRANTEAFFGQGTRLTVV.

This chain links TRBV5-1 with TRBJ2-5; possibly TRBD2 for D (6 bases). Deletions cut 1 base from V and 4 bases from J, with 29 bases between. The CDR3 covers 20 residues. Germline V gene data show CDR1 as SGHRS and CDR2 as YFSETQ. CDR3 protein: CASSLPRDWSKERGPETQYF. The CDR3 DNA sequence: TGCGCCAGCAGCTTGCCACGGGACTGGAGTAAGGAAAGGGGCCCAGAGACCCAGTACTTC.

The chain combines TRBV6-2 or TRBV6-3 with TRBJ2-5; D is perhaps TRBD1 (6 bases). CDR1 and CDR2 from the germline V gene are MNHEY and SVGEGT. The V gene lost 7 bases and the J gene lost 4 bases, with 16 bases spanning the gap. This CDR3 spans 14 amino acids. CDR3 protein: CASNLQGMGETQYF. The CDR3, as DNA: TGTGCCAGCAATCTCCAGGGGATGGGAGAGACCCAGTACTTC.

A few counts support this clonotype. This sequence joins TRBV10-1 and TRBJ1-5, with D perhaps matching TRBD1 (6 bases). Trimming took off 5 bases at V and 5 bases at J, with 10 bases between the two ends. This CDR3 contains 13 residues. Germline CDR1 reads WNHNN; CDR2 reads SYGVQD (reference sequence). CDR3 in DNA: TGCGCCAGCAGTACAGGGTTGGATCAGCCCCAGCATTTT. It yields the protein CASSTGLDQPQHF.

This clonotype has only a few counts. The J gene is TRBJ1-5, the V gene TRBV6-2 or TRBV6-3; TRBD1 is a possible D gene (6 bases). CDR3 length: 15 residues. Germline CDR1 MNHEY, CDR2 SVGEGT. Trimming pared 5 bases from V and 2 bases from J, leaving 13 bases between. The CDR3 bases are TGTGCCAGCAGTATCGAGGGGGTTGGCAATCAGCCCCAGCATTTT. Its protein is CASSIEGVGNQPQHF.

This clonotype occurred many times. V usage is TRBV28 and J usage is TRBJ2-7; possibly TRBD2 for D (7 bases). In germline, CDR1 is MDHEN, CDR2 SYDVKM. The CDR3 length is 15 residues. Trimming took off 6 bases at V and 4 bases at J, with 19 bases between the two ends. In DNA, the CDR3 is TGTGCCAGCAGATCAGGTGGGGCGGGGGCGTACGAGCAGTACTTC. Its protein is CASRSGGAGAYEQYF.

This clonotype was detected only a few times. This CDR3 reads CASGQGAGNQPQHF. The DNA of the CDR3 is TGTGCCAGCGGACAGGGGGCTGGCAATCAGCCCCAGCATTTT. V and J are TRBV28 and TRBJ1-5, with TRBD1 identical over 11 bases. The length of the CDR3 is 14 residues. Germline V gene lookup returns CDR1 MDHEN and CDR2 SYDVKM. V shed 8 bases, J shed 2 bases, and the junction held 2 bases outside the gene matches.

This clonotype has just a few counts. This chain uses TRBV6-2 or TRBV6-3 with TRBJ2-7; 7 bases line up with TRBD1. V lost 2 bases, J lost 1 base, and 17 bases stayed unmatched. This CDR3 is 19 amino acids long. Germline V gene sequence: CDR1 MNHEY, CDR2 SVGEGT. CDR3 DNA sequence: TGTGCCAGCAGTTACATAACCCACCGCTGGACAGGTCTTTCCTACGAGCAGTACTTC. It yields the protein CASSYITHRWTGLSYEQYF.

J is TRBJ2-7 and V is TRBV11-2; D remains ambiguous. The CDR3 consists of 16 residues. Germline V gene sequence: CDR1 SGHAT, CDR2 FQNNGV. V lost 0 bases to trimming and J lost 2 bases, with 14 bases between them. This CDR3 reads CASSLDNTYLPYEQYF. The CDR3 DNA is TGTGCCAGCAGCTTAGATAACACGTACCTTCCCTACGAGCAGTACTTC. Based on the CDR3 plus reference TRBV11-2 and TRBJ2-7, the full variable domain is EAGVAQSPRYKIIEKRQSVAFWCNPISGHATLYWYQQILGQGPKLLIQFQNNGVVDDSQLPKDRFSAERLKGVDSTLKIQPAKLEDSAVYLCASSLDNTYLPYEQYFGPGTRLTVT.

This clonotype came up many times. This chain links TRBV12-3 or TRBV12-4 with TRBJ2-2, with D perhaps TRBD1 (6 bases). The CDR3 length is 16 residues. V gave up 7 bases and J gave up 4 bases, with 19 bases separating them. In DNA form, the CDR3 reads TGTGCCAGCACCAAAACAGGGACCCCGGGCACCGGGGAGCTGTTTTTT. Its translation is CASTKTGTPGTGELFF.

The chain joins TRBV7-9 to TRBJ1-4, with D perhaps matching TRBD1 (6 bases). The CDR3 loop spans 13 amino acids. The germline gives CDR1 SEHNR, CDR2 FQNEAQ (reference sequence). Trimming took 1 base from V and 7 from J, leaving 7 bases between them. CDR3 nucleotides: TGTGCCAGCAGCTTAGGAGGGGGTGAAAAACTGTTTTTT. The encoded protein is CASSLGGGEKLFF.

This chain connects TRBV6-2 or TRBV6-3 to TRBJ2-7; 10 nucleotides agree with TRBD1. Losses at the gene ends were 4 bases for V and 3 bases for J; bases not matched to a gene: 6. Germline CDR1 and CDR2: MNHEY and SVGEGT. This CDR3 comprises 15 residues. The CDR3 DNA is TGTGCCAGCAGTTGGGTTAGGGACAGGGGCTACGAGCAGTACTTC. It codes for CASSWVRDRGYEQYF.

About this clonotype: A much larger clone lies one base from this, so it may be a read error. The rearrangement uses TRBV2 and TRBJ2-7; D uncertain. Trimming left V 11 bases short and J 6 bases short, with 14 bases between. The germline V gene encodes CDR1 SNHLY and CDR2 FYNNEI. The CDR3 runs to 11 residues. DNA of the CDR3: TGTGCCGGACGACCTCTCTCCGAGCAGTACTTC. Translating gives CAGRPLSEQYF.